The 19 T cell receptor beta chains given below trace back to one sample, sequenced in a study of Ad26.COV2.S vaccination and SARS-CoV-2 variants. The protocol was immunoSEQ multiplex PCR, while the TCRdb copy is restricted to in-frame clones and leaves out a portion. Of roughly 320,000 clones in the sample, about 86% were seen once. Treatment defined: 15 to 20 received Ad26.COV2.S at low or high dose, single or two shots; 5 received placebo; per-sample allocation not given. Sampling happened 63 days after the first vaccine or placebo injection. Source: peripheral blood, taken in a trial of Ad26.COV2.S vaccine versus placebo. The receptors derive from a person between 18 and 60 years old who received the Ad26.COV2.S COVID-19 vaccine or a placebo.

V gene TRBV7-2 combines with J gene TRBJ1-2; 12 positions match TRBD1. This CDR3 comprises 16 residues. CDR1 is SGHTA and CDR2 is FQGNSA in the germline V gene. V lost 1 base, J lost 6 bases, and 6 bases stayed unmatched. The CDR3: CASSLVPGQGANGYTF. DNA for the CDR3: TGTGCCAGCAGCTTAGTGCCGGGACAGGGGGCGAATGGCTACACCTTC.

The chain carries TRBV30 and TRBJ1-1; no firm D call. This CDR3 spans 13 amino acids. With 4 bases removed from V and 6 bases from J, the gap between germline ends came to 15 bases. Germline-derived CDR1 and CDR2 are GTSNPN and SVGIG (reference sequence). The CDR3 here is CAWIDVWEAEAFF. Here the CDR3 DNA reads TGTGCCTGGATTGATGTATGGGAGGCTGAAGCTTTCTTT.

The sample holds a few counts of this clone. V and J are TRBV5-8 and TRBJ1-1; a weak D match, TRBD1 (6 bases). The germline V and J ends were trimmed by 0 bases and 10 bases, with 7 bases remaining between them. From germline, CDR1 is SGHTS and CDR2 YDEGEE. CDR3 size: 11 residues. The CDR3 protein is CASSLVGAAFF. CDR3 bases: TGTGCCAGCAGCTTGGTGGGGGCAGCTTTCTTT.

This chain joins TRBV7-2 and TRBJ1-2; D may be TRBD1 (6 bases). V was trimmed by 3 bases and J by 7 bases, leaving 21 bases between them. Germline CDR1 is SGHTA and CDR2 is FQGNSA. The CDR3 has 16 residues. The CDR3, as DNA: TGTGCCAGCAGCTTCGGGGCTGGCGGGGGCGGACTTGGCTACACCTTC. Translation: CASSFGAGGGGLGYTF.

V usage is TRBV18 and J usage is TRBJ2-2; maybe TRBD1 (6 bases). Germline CDR1 reads KGHSH; CDR2 reads LQKENI. V was pared by 7 bases and J by 3 bases, with 12 bases between. The CDR3 runs to 14 residues. CDR3 sequence reads: CASLRQGYTGELFF. CDR3 nucleotide sequence: TGTGCCAGCTTGCGTCAGGGGTACACCGGGGAGCTGTTTTTT.

This clone showed up just once. CDR3 sequence: CASSSGLEKLFF. CDR3 bases: TGTGCCAGCAGTTCCGGATTGGAAAAACTGTTTTTT. The chain carries TRBV27 and TRBJ1-4; D not certain. This CDR3 region has 12 residues. The germline V gene encodes CDR1 MNHEY and CDR2 SMNVEV (reference sequence). Trimming took 4 bases from V and 8 from J, leaving 8 bases between them.

The rearrangement uses TRBV4-3 and TRBJ1-3; D not certain. The CDR3 sequence is 15 residues long. Trimming removed 4 bases from V and 0 bases from J, with 10 bases in between. Germline-derived CDR1 and CDR2 are LGHNA and YSLEER. The CDR3 protein is CASSLGRGSGNTIYF. The CDR3 DNA follows: TGCGCCAGCAGCCTTGGACGGGGCTCTGGAAACACCATATATTTT.

V is TRBV5-1 and J is TRBJ2-5; 9 bases map to TRBD1. Germline CDR1 is SGHRS and CDR2 is YFSETQ. The J segment lost 0 bases and the V segment lost 4 bases, leaving 10 bases of the junction unmatched. The CDR3 has 17 amino acids. The CDR3 nucleotides read TGCGCCAGCAGCCACTCCCGGGACAGGGCGTACCAAGAGACCCAGTACTTC. This sequence encodes CASSHSRDRAYQETQYF.

The V gene is TRBV27, the J gene TRBJ2-5; 8 nucleotides match TRBD1. Looked up from germline, CDR1 is MNHEY and CDR2 is SMNVEV (reference sequence). Losses at the gene ends were 8 bases for V and 7 bases for J; bases not matched to a gene: 6. This CDR3 spans 12 amino acids. Here the CDR3 reads CASGSGGRTQYF. CDR3 in DNA: TGTGCCAGCGGGTCAGGGGGCCGGACCCAGTACTTC.

The rearrangement joins TRBV11-3 to TRBJ1-1, with no clear D. The CDR3 runs to 13 residues. Germline V lookup: CDR1 SGHNT, CDR2 YENEEA. V was clipped by 3 bases and J by 1 base, with 6 bases between them. In DNA form, the CDR3 reads TGTGCCAGCAGCTTTTCGTCGAACACTGAAGCTTTCTTT. This translates into CASSFSSNTEAFF.

The chain is built from TRBV5-5 and TRBJ2-1, with a tentative D call TRBD1 (6 bases). The CDR3 extends over 14 amino acids. With 2 bases removed from V and 7 bases from J, the gap between germline ends came to 13 bases. CDR1 is SGHKS, CDR2 YYEKEE, per germline (reference sequence). The CDR3 DNA reads as TGTGCCAGCAGCTTTGCCGATAGGGGGAATGAGCAGTTCTTC. Its protein product is CASSFADRGNEQFF.

The chain uses TRBV5-1 and TRBJ2-2, with 12 bases that match TRBD1. Germline trimming cut 0 bases from V and 3 bases from J; bases unmatched to any gene: 9. From germline, CDR1 is SGHRS and CDR2 YFSETQ. The length of the CDR3 is 19 residues. CDR3 DNA: TGCGCCAGCAGCTTGGCCATGGGGACAGGGGGCGCGGACACCGGGGAGCTGTTTTTT. Translation: CASSLAMGTGGADTGELFF.

The count of this clone is one. The V and J genes are TRBV5-1 and TRBJ2-7; 7 positions agree with TRBD1. J gave up 2 bases and V 4 bases, and 6 bases lay outside the gene matches. Germline loops: CDR1 SGHRS, CDR2 YFSETQ. The CDR3 runs 14 residues. CDR3 coding DNA: TGCGCCAGCAGCCGTAGGACAGGAACCTACGAGCAGTACTTC. As protein: CASSRRTGTYEQYF. The full variable domain, completed using reference TRBV5-1 and TRBJ2-7, is KAGVTQTPRYLIKTRGQQVTLSCSPISGHRSVSWYQQTPGQGLQFLFEYFSETQRNKGNFPGRFSGRQFSNSRSEMNVSTLELGDSALYLCASSRRTGTYEQYFGPGTRLTVT.

The chain combines TRBV18 with TRBJ2-2, with 12 bases matching TRBD1. The CDR3 loop spans 16 amino acids. Trimming removed 6 bases from V and 4 bases from J; junction bases left unmatched: 6. Germline V CDR1 and CDR2: KGHSH, LQKENI. The CDR3 region is CASSRPGQGATGELFF. The CDR3 DNA reads TGTGCCAGCTCGCGACCGGGACAGGGGGCCACCGGGGAGCTGTTTTTT. The variable domain in full, with the rest retrieved from reference TRBV18 and TRBJ2-2, is NAGVMQNPRHLVRRRGQEARLRCSPMKGHSHVYWYRQLPEEGLKFMVYLQKENIIDESGMPKERFSAEFPKEGPSILRIQQVVRGDSAAYFCASSRPGQGATGELFFGEGSRLTVL.

V is TRBV18 and J is TRBJ2-7, with 8 bases aligning to TRBD1. Looked up from germline, CDR1 is KGHSH and CDR2 is LQKENI. V lost 4 bases to trimming and J lost 2 bases; unmatched junction nucleotides: 7. The CDR3 is 15 amino acids. CDR3 sequence reads: CASSRWGTGTYEQYF. The CDR3 bases are TGTGCCAGCTCACGTTGGGGGACAGGCACCTACGAGCAGTACTTC. Together with reference TRBV18 and TRBJ2-7, the CDR3 gives the full variable domain: NAGVMQNPRHLVRRRGQEARLRCSPMKGHSHVYWYRQLPEEGLKFMVYLQKENIIDESGMPKERFSAEFPKEGPSILRIQQVVRGDSAAYFCASSRWGTGTYEQYFGPGTRLTVT.

The chain uses TRBV10-3 and TRBJ1-5, with TRBD1 matching over 10 bases. The CDR3 is 18 amino acids. V dropped 10 bases and J dropped 0; count of bases not matched to a gene: 15. Germline values: CDR1 ENHRY, CDR2 SYGVKD. The CDR3 loop reads CATSSPGTGDYSNQPQHF. The CDR3 region has the DNA TGTGCCACCTCGTCTCCCGGGACAGGGGATTATAGCAATCAGCCCCAGCATTTT.

The J gene is TRBJ1-1, the V gene TRBV5-4; the D gene is possibly TRBD1 (5 bases). CDR3 size: 14 residues. V was trimmed by 0 bases and J by 7 bases, leaving 13 bases between them. The germline CDR1 and CDR2 sequences are SGHNT and YYREEE (reference sequence). The CDR3 nucleotides are TGTGCCAGCAGCTTGGCCCGGAAAGACAGTGAAGCTTTCTTT. It specifies CASSLARKDSEAFF.

This clone turned up a few times. This sequence joins TRBV6-4 and TRBJ2-7; D is ambiguous. The germline CDR1 and CDR2 sequences are MRHNA and SNTAGT. CDR3 size: 13 residues. The V gene lost 4 bases and the J gene lost 2 bases, with 9 bases spanning the gap. As DNA, the CDR3 is TGTGCCAGCAGTGTCGACGGAACCTACGAGCAGTACTTC. Amino acid sequence: CASSVDGTYEQYF.

This sequence joins TRBV5-1 and TRBJ2-1, with 10 bases lining up with TRBD1. The V and J ends lost 5 bases and 0 bases, in that order; junction bases with no gene match: 8. CDR3 length equals 17 residues. Germline values: CDR1 SGHRS, CDR2 YFSETQ. CDR3: CASSPGTGASSYNEQFF. CDR3 sequence (DNA): TGCGCCAGCAGTCCAGGGACAGGGGCAAGCTCCTACAATGAGCAGTTCTTC.